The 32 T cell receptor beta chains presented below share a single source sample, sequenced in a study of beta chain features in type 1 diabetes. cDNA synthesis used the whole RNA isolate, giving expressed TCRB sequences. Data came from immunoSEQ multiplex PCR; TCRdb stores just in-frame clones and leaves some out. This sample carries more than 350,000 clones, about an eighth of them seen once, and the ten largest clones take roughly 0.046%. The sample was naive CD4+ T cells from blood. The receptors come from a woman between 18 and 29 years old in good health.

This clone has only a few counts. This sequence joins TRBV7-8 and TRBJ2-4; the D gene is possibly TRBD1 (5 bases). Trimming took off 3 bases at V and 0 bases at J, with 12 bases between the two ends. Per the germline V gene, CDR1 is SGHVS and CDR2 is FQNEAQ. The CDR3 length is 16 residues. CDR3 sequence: CASSLGREGAKNIQYF. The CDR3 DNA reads TGTGCCAGCAGCTTGGGCAGGGAAGGAGCCAAAAACATTCAGTACTTC.

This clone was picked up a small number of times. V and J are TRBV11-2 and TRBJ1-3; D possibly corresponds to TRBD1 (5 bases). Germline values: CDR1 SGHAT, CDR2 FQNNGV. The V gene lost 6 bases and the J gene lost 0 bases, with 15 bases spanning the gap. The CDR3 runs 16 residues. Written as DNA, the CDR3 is TGTGCCAGCAGTTATACGAGGGGAAGCTCTGGAAACACCATATATTTT. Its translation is CASSYTRGSSGNTIYF.

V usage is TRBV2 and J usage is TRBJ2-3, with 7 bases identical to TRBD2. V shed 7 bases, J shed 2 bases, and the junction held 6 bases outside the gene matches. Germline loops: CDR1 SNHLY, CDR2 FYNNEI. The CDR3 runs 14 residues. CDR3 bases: TGTGCCAGCACGGCGGGAGAAGTCACAGATACGCAGTATTTT. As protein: CASTAGEVTDTQYF.

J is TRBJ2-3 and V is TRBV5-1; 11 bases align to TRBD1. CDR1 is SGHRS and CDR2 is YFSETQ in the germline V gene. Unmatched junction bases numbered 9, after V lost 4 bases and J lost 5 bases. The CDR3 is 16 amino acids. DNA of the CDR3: TGCGCCAGCAGCACTGGGACAGGGGGTGCTGGAGATACGCAGTATTTT. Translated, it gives CASSTGTGGAGDTQYF.

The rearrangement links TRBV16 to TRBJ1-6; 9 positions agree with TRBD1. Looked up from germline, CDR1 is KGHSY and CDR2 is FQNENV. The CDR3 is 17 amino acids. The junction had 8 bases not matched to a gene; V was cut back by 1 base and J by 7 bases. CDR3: CASSQWKGTGKNSPLHF. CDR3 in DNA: TGTGCCAGCAGCCAATGGAAAGGGACAGGGAAAAATTCACCCCTCCACTTT.

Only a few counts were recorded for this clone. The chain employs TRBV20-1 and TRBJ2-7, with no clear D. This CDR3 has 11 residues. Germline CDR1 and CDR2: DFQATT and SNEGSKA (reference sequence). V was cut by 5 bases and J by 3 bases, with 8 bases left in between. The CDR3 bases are TGCAGTGCTCTATTGCTCTACGAGCAGTACTTC. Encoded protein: CSALLLYEQYF.

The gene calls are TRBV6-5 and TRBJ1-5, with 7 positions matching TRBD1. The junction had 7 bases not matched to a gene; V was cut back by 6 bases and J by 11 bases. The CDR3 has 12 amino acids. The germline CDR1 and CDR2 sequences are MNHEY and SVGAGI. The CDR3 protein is CASSSQGETQHF. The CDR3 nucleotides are TGTGCCAGCAGCAGCCAGGGGGAGACCCAGCATTTT.

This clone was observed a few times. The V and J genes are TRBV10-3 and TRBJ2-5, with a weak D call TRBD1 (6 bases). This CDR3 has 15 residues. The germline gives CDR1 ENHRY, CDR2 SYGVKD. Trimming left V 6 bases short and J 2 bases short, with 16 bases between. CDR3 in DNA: TGTGCCATCAGCCCAGGGGCTCGGGCGCAAGAGACCCAGTACTTC. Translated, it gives CAISPGARAQETQYF.

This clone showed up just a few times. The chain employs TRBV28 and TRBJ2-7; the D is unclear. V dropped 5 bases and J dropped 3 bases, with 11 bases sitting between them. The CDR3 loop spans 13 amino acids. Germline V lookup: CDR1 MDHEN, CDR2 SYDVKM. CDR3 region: CASSLSNSYEQYV. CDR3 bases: TGTGCCAGCAGTCTCTCCAACAGCTACGAGCAGTACGTC.

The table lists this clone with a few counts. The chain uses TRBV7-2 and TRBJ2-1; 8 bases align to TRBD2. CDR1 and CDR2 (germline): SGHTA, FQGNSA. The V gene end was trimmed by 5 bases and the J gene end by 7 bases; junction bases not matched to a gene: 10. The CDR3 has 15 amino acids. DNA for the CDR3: TGTGCCAGCAGCCCGCCTGGTTTAGCGGGGAATGAGCAGTTCTTC. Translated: CASSPPGLAGNEQFF. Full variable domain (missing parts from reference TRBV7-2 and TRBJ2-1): GAGVSQSPSNKVTEKGKDVELRCDPISGHTALYWYRQSLGQGLEFLIYFQGNSAPDKSGLPSDRFSAERTGGSVSTLTIQRTQQEDSAVYLCASSPPGLAGNEQFFGPGTRLTVL.

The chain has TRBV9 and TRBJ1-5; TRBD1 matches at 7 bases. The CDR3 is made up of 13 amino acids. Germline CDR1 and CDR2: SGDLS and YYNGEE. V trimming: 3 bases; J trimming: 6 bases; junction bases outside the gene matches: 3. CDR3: CASSETGFQPQHF. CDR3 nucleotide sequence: TGTGCCAGCAGCGAGACAGGGTTTCAGCCCCAGCATTTT.

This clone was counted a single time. CDR3 region: CASRVLAGGRQTQYF. CDR3 DNA: TGTGCCAGCAGGGTACTAGCGGGGGGGCGACAGACCCAGTACTTC. V usage is TRBV28 and J usage is TRBJ2-5, with TRBD2 matching over 13 bases. This CDR3 contains 15 residues. V dropped 6 bases and J dropped 6; count of bases not matched to a gene: 7. The germline V gene encodes CDR1 MDHEN and CDR2 SYDVKM. Using reference TRBV28 and TRBJ2-5 for the parts outside the CDR3, the full variable domain is DVKVTQSSRYLVKRTGEKVFLECVQDMDHENMFWYRQDPGLGLRLIYFSYDVKMKEKGDIPEGYSVSREKKERFSLILESASTNQTSMYLCASRVLAGGRQTQYFGPGTRLLVL.

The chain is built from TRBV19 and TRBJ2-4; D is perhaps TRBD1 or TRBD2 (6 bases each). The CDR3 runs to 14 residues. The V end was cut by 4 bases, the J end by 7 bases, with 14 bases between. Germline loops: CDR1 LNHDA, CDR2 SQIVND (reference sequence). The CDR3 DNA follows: TGTGCCAGTAGTACGTCGACAGGAGGGAACATTCAGTACTTC. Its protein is CASSTSTGGNIQYF.

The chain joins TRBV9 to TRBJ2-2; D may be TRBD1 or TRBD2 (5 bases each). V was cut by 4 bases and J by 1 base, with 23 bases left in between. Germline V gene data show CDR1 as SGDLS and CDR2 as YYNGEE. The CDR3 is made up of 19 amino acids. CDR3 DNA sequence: TGTGCCAGCAGCCCCCAGATATGGGGGAACGCCAAGAACACCGGGGAGCTGTTTTTT. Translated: CASSPQIWGNAKNTGELFF.

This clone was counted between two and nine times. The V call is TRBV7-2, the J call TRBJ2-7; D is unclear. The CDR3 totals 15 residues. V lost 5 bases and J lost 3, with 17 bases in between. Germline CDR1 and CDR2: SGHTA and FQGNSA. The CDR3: CASSPLDDPYYEQYF. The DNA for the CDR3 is TGTGCCAGCAGCCCCCTCGATGACCCTTACTACGAGCAGTACTTC.

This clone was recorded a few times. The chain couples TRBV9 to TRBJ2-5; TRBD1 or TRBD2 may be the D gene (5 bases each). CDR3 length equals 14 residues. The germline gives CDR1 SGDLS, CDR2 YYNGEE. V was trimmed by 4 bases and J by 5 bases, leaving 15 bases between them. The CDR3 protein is CASSLVGRGETQYF. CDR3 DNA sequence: TGTGCCAGCAGCCTAGTCGGCCGGGGCGAGACCCAGTACTTC.

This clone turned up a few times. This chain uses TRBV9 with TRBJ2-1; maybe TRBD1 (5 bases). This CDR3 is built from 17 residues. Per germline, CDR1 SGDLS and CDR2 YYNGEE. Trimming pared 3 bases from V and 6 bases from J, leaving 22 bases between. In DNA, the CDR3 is TGTGCCAGCAGCGCAAGTAGTAGTAGAGGACAAGGCAATGAGCAGTTCTTC. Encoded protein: CASSASSSRGQGNEQFF.

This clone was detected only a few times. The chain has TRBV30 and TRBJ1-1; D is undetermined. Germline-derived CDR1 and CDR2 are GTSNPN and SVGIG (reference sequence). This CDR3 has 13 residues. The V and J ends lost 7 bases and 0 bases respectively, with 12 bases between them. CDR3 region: CALKKGVNTEAFF. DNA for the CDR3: TGTGCCTTAAAAAAGGGAGTGAACACTGAAGCTTTCTTT. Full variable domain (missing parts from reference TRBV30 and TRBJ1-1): SQTIHQWPATLVQPVGSPLSLECTVEGTSNPNLYWYRQAAGRGLQLLFYSVGIGQISSEVPQNLSASRPQDRQFILSSKKLLLSDSGFYLCALKKGVNTEAFFGQGTRLTVV.

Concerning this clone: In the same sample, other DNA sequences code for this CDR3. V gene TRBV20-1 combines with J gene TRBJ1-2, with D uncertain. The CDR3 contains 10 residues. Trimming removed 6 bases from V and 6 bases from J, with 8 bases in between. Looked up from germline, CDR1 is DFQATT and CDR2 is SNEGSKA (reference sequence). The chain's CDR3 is CSASRDGYTF. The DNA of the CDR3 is TGCAGTGCCTCTAGGGATGGCTACACCTTC.

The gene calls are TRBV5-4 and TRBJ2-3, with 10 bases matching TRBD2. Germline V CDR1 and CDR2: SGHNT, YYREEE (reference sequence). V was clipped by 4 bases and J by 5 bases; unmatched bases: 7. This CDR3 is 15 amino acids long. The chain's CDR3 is CASSHAAGGKDTQYF. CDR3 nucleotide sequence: TGTGCCAGCAGCCACGCAGCGGGAGGGAAAGATACGCAGTATTTT. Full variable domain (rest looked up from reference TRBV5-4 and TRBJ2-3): ETGVTQSPTHLIKTRGQQVTLRCSSQSGHNTVSWYQQALGQGPQFIFQYYREEENGRGNFPPRFSGLQFPNYSSELNVNALELDDSALYLCASSHAAGGKDTQYFGPGTRLTVL.

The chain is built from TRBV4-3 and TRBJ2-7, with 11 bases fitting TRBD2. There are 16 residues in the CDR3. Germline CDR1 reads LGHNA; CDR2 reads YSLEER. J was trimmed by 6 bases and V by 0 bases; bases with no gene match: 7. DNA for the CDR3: TGCGCCAGCAGCCAAGAGGTACTAGCGGGAGAGGTCGAGCAGTACTTC. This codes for CASSQEVLAGEVEQYF.

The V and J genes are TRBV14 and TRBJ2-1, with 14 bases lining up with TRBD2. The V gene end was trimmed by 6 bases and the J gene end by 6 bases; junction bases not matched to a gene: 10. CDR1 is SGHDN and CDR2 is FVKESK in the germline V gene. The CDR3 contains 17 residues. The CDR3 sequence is CASRPTSGRGYPNEQFF. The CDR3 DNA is TGTGCCAGCAGACCGACTAGCGGGAGGGGCTATCCCAATGAGCAGTTCTTC.

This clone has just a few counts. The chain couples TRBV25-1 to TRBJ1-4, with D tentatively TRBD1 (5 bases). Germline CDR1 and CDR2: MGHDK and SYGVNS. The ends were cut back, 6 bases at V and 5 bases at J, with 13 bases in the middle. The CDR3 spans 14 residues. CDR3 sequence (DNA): TGTGCCAGCAGACCAGACAGTCCAAATGAAAAACTGTTTTTT. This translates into CASRPDSPNEKLFF.

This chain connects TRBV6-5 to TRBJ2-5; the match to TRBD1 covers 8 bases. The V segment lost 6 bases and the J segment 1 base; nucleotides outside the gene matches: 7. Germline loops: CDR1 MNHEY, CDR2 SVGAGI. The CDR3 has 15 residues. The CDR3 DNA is TGTGCCAGCAGGCGCGACAGGGGTTTCCAAGAGACCCAGTACTTC. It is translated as CASRRDRGFQETQYF.

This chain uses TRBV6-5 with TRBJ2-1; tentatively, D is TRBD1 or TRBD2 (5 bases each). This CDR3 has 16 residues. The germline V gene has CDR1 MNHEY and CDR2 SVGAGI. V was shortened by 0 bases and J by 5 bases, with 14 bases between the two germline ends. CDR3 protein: CASSYSTGTSNNEQFF. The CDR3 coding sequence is TGTGCCAGCAGTTACTCAACCGGGACGTCTAACAATGAGCAGTTCTTC.

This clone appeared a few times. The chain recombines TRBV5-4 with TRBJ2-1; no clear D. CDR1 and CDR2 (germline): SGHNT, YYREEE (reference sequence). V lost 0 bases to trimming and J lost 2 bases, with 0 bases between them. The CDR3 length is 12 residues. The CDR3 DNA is TGTGCCAGCAGCTTGGCCTACAATGAGCAGTTCTTC. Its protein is CASSLAYNEQFF.

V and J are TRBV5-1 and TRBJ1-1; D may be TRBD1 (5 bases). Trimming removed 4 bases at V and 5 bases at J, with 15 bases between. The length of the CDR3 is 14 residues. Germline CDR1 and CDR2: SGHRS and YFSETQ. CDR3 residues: CASSRTEKGTEAFF. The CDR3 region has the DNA TGCGCCAGCAGCCGGACCGAGAAGGGGACTGAAGCTTTCTTT.

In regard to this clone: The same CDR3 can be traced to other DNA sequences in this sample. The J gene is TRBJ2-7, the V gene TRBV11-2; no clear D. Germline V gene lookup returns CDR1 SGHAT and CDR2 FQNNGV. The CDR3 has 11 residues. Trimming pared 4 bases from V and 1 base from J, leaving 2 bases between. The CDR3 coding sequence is TGTGCCAGCAGCTCATCCTACGAGCAGTACTTC. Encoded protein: CASSSSYEQYF. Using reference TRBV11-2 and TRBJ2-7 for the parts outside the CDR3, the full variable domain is EAGVAQSPRYKIIEKRQSVAFWCNPISGHATLYWYQQILGQGPKLLIQFQNNGVVDDSQLPKDRFSAERLKGVDSTLKIQPAKLEDSAVYLCASSSSYEQYFGPGTRLTVT.

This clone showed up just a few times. The CDR3 loop reads CASSPGGRNNQPQHF. The CDR3 nucleotides are TGTGCCAGCAGCCCAGGCGGACGGAATAATCAGCCCCAGCATTTT. This sequence joins TRBV7-2 and TRBJ1-5; D gene ambiguous. The CDR3 length is 15 residues. In germline, CDR1 is SGHTA, CDR2 FQGNSA. Trimming took off 5 bases at V and 4 bases at J, with 15 bases between the two ends. Together with reference TRBV7-2 and TRBJ1-5, the CDR3 gives the full variable domain: GAGVSQSPSNKVTEKGKDVELRCDPISGHTALYWYRQSLGQGLEFLIYFQGNSAPDKSGLPSDRFSAERTGGSVSTLTIQRTQQEDSAVYLCASSPGGRNNQPQHFGDGTRLSIL.

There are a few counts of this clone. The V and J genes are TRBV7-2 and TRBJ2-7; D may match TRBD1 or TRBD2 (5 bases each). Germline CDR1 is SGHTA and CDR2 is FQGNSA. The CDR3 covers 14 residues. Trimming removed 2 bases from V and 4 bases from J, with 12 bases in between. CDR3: CASSLYGTIYEQYF. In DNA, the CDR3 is TGTGCCAGCAGCTTATACGGGACGATATACGAGCAGTACTTC.

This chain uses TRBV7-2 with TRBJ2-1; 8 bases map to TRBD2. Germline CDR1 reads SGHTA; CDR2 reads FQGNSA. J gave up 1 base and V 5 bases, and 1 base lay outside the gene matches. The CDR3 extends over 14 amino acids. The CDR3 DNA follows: TGTGCCAGCAGCGGCGGGAGGTCCTACAATGAGCAGTTCTTC. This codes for CASSGGRSYNEQFF.

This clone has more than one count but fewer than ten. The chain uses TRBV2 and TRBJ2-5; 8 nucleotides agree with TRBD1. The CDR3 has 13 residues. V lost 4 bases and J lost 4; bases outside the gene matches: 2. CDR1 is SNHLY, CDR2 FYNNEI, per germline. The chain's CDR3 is CASSAGTGETQYF. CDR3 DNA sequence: TGTGCCAGCAGTGCCGGGACAGGAGAGACCCAGTACTTC. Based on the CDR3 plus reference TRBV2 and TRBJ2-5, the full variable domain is EPEVTQTPSHQVTQMGQEVILRCVPISNHLYFYWYRQILGQKVEFLVSFYNNEISEKSEIFDDQFSVERPDGSNFTLKIRSTKLEDSAMYFCASSAGTGETQYFGPGTRLLVL.